A single sample gave rise to the 11 T cell receptor beta chains below, sequenced in a study of control samples from healthy donors and cancer patients. Sequencing was performed with immunoSEQ multiplex PCR; in TCRdb, only in-frame clones are kept and a portion is missing. The data show 100,000 to 150,000 clones, more than 80% seen once. The sample was blood. These receptors originate from a man aged 18-30 years in good health.

V is TRBV12-3 or TRBV12-4 and J is TRBJ1-1, with D possibly TRBD1 on 5 matching bases. The CDR3 spans 12 residues. Trimming removed 7 bases at V and 8 bases at J, with 14 bases between. DNA of the CDR3: TGTGCCAGCATGGAGGGACCTGACGAAGCTTTCTTT. As protein: CASMEGPDEAFF.

The gene calls are TRBV9 and TRBJ2-1, with a weak D call TRBD2 (6 bases). Germline CDR1 reads SGDLS; CDR2 reads YYNGEE. Trimming stripped 2 bases from V and 6 bases from J, with 12 bases between. This CDR3 spans 14 amino acids. CDR3 residues: CASSVGLASNEQFF. Here the CDR3 DNA reads TGTGCCAGCAGCGTGGGGCTAGCGTCCAATGAGCAGTTCTTC.

This clone was observed a handful of times. The J gene is TRBJ2-1, the V gene TRBV19, with 7 bases fitting TRBD2. Germline loops: CDR1 LNHDA, CDR2 SQIVND (reference sequence). V lost 6 bases to trimming and J lost 6 bases; unmatched junction nucleotides: 2. CDR3 length: 12 amino acids. For the CDR3, the DNA is TGTGCCAGTAGGGCGGGAGTCAATGAGCAGTTCTTC. Its translation is CASRAGVNEQFF.

This clone was seen only once. This chain uses TRBV6-8 with TRBJ1-3; D is unresolved. CDR3 size: 12 residues. In germline, CDR1 is MNHGY, CDR2 SAAAGT. Trimming removed 2 bases from V and 2 bases from J, with 1 base in between. The CDR3 spells CASSYPGNTIYF. The CDR3 nucleotides are TGTGCCAGCAGTTACCCTGGAAACACCATATATTTT.

The chain uses TRBV12-3 or TRBV12-4 and TRBJ2-3, with no clear D. The V end lost 0 bases, the J end lost 6 bases, and 4 bases lay between the germline ends. The CDR3 is 12 amino acids. The CDR3 protein is CASSLAEDTQYF. For the CDR3, the DNA is TGTGCCAGCAGTTTAGCGGAGGATACGCAGTATTTT.

V gene TRBV15 combines with J gene TRBJ2-7; perhaps TRBD2 as D (6 bases). This CDR3 has 13 amino acids. Germline assignment: CDR1 LNHNV and CDR2 YYDKDF (reference sequence). Between the trimmed V and J ends, which lost 7 bases and 3 bases, there was a span of 13 bases. CDR3 loop: CATIAGLFYEQYV. The CDR3 region has the DNA TGTGCCACCATCGCGGGACTGTTCTACGAGCAGTACGTC.

The rearrangement uses TRBV7-3 and TRBJ2-4; 7 bases line up with TRBD1. The CDR3 spans 14 residues. V gave up 5 bases and J gave up 8 bases; unmatched junction bases: 9. Germline V lookup: CDR1 SGHTA, CDR2 FQGTGA. The DNA of the CDR3 is TGTGCCAGCAGCCCTACAGGGGTAAAGGACATTCAGTACTTC. Translation gives CASSPTGVKDIQYF.

The chain is built from TRBV9 and TRBJ2-1, with D perhaps matching TRBD1 or TRBD2 (6 bases each). Germline V gene lookup returns CDR1 SGDLS and CDR2 YYNGEE. Trimming cost V 4 bases and J 5 bases, with 19 bases left between them. The CDR3 totals 16 residues. The CDR3 DNA follows: TGTGCCAGCAGCCAAGGGGGGCTAGCGAACGACAATGAGCAGTTCTTC. Its translation: CASSQGGLANDNEQFF.

J is TRBJ2-3 and V is TRBV7-9; no firm D call. Germline assignment: CDR1 SEHNR and CDR2 FQNEAQ (reference sequence). This CDR3 has 14 residues. V lost 5 bases and J lost 6, with 15 bases in between. In DNA, the CDR3 is TGTGCCAGCAGCCACCCCATGGAGTGGGATACGCAGTATTTT. It codes for CASSHPMEWDTQYF.

The rearrangement uses TRBV4-3 and TRBJ1-1; a possible D gene is TRBD1 (5 bases). Trimming pared 0 bases from V and 0 bases from J, leaving 14 bases between. The CDR3 totals 17 residues. Germline V CDR1 and CDR2: LGHNA, YSLEER. The CDR3 here is CASSQDPIGALNTEAFF. For the CDR3, the DNA is TGCGCCAGCAGCCAAGATCCGATAGGGGCTTTGAACACTGAAGCTTTCTTT.

J is TRBJ2-7 and V is TRBV30; 8 bases align to TRBD1. In germline, CDR1 is GTSNPN, CDR2 SVGIG (reference sequence). This CDR3 spans 16 amino acids. J was trimmed by 5 bases and V by 2 bases; bases with no gene match: 14. The CDR3 nucleotides read TGTGCCTGGAGTACGGGGGCAGGGGGCAAATTCGACGAGCAGTACTTC. This translates into CAWSTGAGGKFDEQYF.